The 20 T cell receptor delta chains listed next were all sequenced from one sample in a study of DNA immune sequencing with unique molecular identifiers. A 32-plex genomic DNA assay used primers for all 8 TRDV and 4 TRDJ genes. The library had 12-nucleotide UMIs introduced over 3 barcoding cycles, then a second adapter PCR. TCRdb re-called the multiplex PCR reads with CATT. The table shows a few thousand delta-chain clones, with roughly 10% occurring only once. Sequenced sample: gamma-delta T cells enriched from blood buffy coat, or unenriched PBMCs (not recorded which). These receptors were collected from a human donor in good health.

Regarding this clone: Translating this DNA gives a protein that differs at residue 8 from the TCRdb one, which belongs to a much larger clone; a read error is likely, and the protein shown is this translation. The chain employs TRDV2 and TRDJ1, with 7 positions matching TRDD3. V trimming: 2 bases; J trimming: 3 bases; junction bases outside the gene matches: 11. Germline-derived CDR1 and CDR2 are GEAIGNYY and EKD. This CDR3 has 16 amino acids. DNA of the CDR3: TGTGCCTGTGACAAGCTGGGGGGTACGCAGGCCGATAAACTCATCTTT. This gives the protein CACDKLGGTQADKLIF.

This sequence joins TRDV2 and TRDJ1; TRDD3 matches at 13 bases. CDR3 length: 19 amino acids. V lost 4 bases to trimming and J lost 1 base; unmatched junction nucleotides: 14. The V gene's germline CDR1 is GEAIGNYY and CDR2 EKD. CDR3 residues: CACEPYWGIRSLSTDKLIF. CDR3 DNA: TGTGCCTGTGAACCGTACTGGGGGATACGTTCCCTTTCCACCGATAAACTCATCTTT.

This clone was detected only a few times. TCRdb pairs this DNA with a much larger clone's protein that differs at residue 7, likely a read error; the protein shown was translated from the DNA. The chain recombines TRDV2 with TRDJ1, with 7 bases lining up with TRDD3. Germline CDR1 reads GEAIGNYY; CDR2 reads EKD. J gave up 3 bases and V 2 bases, and 11 bases lay outside the gene matches. CDR3 length: 16 residues. This CDR3 reads CACDKLEDTQADKLIF. CDR3 DNA: TGTGCCTGTGACAAGCTGGAGGATACGCAGGCCGATAAACTCATCTTT.

Within the sample, this clone is medium-sized. The rearrangement joins TRDV2 to TRDJ1, with 13 positions matching TRDD3. The CDR3 length is 19 residues. Germline V gives CDR1 GEAIGNYY, CDR2 EKD. The ends lost 1 base at V and 7 bases at J; junction bases unmatched: 17. The CDR3 spells CACDTIRRTGGYELAKLIF. The CDR3, as DNA: TGTGCCTGTGACACGATCCGGCGTACTGGGGGATACGAACTGGCTAAACTCATCTTT.

A remark on this clone: Just one base apart from a much larger clone, this may be a read error. The sample contains more than one DNA sequence encoding this CDR3. V is TRDV1 and J is TRDJ1, with a tentative D call TRDD2 (7 bases). The J gene, absent from TCRdb, was called here by matching the DNA to germline. V dropped 1 base and J dropped 0 bases, with 36 bases sitting between them. Looked up from germline, CDR1 is TSWWSYY and CDR2 is QGS. This CDR3 is built from 24 residues. The CDR3 loop reads CALGEPSFLRNCLGDTKYTDKLIF. The CDR3 nucleotides are TGTGCTCTTGGGGAACCGAGCTTCCTAAGAAACTGCCTGGGCGATACGAAGTACACCGATAAACTCATCTTT.

On this clone: This likely traces to a read error, being one base from a far larger clone. This specimen includes other DNA sequences encoding the same CDR3. This chain links TRDV2 with TRDJ3, with D perhaps matching TRDD1 or TRDD3 (5 bases each). The germline CDR1 and CDR2 sequences are GEAIGNYY and EKD. The CDR3 spans 19 residues. Deletions cut 1 base from V and 0 bases from J, with 15 bases between. The CDR3 sequence: CACDTIVGASSWDTRQMFF. CDR3 bases: TGTGCCTGTGACACGATAGTTGGGGCAAGCTCCTGGGACACCCGACAGATGTTTTTC.

In the case of this clone: This likely came from a read error, as a far larger clone is one base away. Other DNA sequences in this sample translate to the same CDR3. The chain couples TRDV2 to TRDJ1; 13 nucleotides align to TRDD3. The CDR3 sequence is 20 residues long. V shed 0 bases and J 0 bases; nucleotides not matched to a gene: 12. Germline loops: CDR1 GEAIGNYY, CDR2 EKD. This chain's CDR3 is CACDTVATGGYGGYTDKLIF. Here the CDR3 DNA reads TGTGCCTGTGACACCGTCGCTACTGGGGGATACGGTGGGTACACCGATAAACTCATCTTT.

This clone was observed a few times. The translation of this DNA and the TCRdb protein of a much larger clone differ at residue 13, probably owing to a read error; the protein shown here is translated from the DNA. The genes are TRDV2 and TRDJ1; 9 bases match TRDD3. Germline assignment: CDR1 GEAIGNYY and CDR2 EKD. The CDR3 spans 17 residues. The CDR3 is CACDTLGDGKYTGKLIF. For the CDR3, the DNA is TGTGCCTGTGACACTCTGGGGGATGGAAAGTACACCGGTAAACTCATCTTT.

In the case of this clone: A read error is the likely source, as a far larger clone sits one nucleotide away. Other DNA variants within this sample encode the same CDR3. In DNA, the CDR3 is TGTGCCTGTGACACCGCTGGGGGATACACCTGGGACACCCGTCAGATGTTTTTC. Translation gives CACDTAGGYTWDTRQMFF. The chain employs TRDV2 and TRDJ3, with 11 bases identical to TRDD3. The CDR3 sequence is 18 residues long. Germline CDR1 reads GEAIGNYY; CDR2 reads EKD.

In its sample, this clone is medium-sized. The rearrangement links TRDV2 to TRDJ3; D remains unclear. V was shortened by 0 bases and J by 0 bases, with 8 bases between the two germline ends. Germline V gene lookup returns CDR1 GEAIGNYY and CDR2 EKD. The CDR3 is 17 amino acids. This chain's CDR3 is CACDTVLSSWDTRQMFF. The DNA for the CDR3 is TGTGCCTGTGACACCGTACTGAGCTCCTGGGACACCCGACAGATGTTTTTC.

As regards this clone: The TCRdb record carries a much larger clone's protein, which differs from this DNA's translation at residue 15; a read error is the likely cause, and the protein listed here is the DNA translation. This chain connects TRDV2 to TRDJ3, with D perhaps TRDD3 (5 bases). Germline V lookup: CDR1 GEAIGNYY, CDR2 EKD. There are 20 residues in the CDR3. The CDR3 loop is CACDTLGTTNGSWDIRQMFF. In DNA, the CDR3 is TGTGCCTGTGACACCTTGGGGACCACGAACGGCTCCTGGGACATCCGACAGATGTTTTTC.

This clone showed up just a few times. TCRdb's listed protein matches a much larger clone and diverges from this DNA's translation at residue 11, likely through a read error; the protein shown comes from the DNA. The rearrangement joins TRDV2 to TRDJ1; weak D call: TRDD3 (6 bases). This CDR3 has 19 amino acids. Trimming cost V 0 bases and J 3 bases, with 25 bases left between them. Germline lookup yields CDR1 GEAIGNYY and CDR2 EKD. The CDR3 nucleotides read TGTGCCTGTGACACCGTTGCTGGTCTGGGGTATGAGTTCCCCGATAAACTCATCTTT. This encodes CACDTVAGLGYEFPDKLIF.

Remarks on this clone: A single base is all that separates this from a far larger clone, so a read error is likely. The chain employs TRDV1 and TRDJ1; 8 nucleotides agree with TRDD2. The J gene, missing from TCRdb, was assigned here through DNA to germline matching. The germline V gene encodes CDR1 TSWWSYY and CDR2 QGS. CDR3 size: 23 residues. The CDR3 DNA is TGTGCTCTTGGGGACCTACCAAGGACTTCCTACGTCCGGGGGGGGACGTACACCTATAAACTCATCTTT. Protein product: CALGDLPRTSYVRGGTYTYKLIF.

Only a few counts were recorded for this clone. TCRdb lists the protein of a much larger clone for this DNA, which differs at residue 3, so this is likely a read error; the protein given here is translated from the DNA itself. The V gene is TRDV2, the J gene TRDJ1; D ambiguous. The length of the CDR3 is 16 residues. Germline CDR1 GEAIGNYY, CDR2 EKD. The CDR3 region is CAYDPSDRKYTDKLIF. DNA for the CDR3: TGTGCCTATGACCCGTCCGATCGGAAGTACACCGATAAACTCATCTTT.

This clone was observed a few times. A far larger clone is a single base away, which makes a read error likely. At the DNA level, this CDR3 is encoded by other sequences in the same sample as well. The V call is TRDV2, the J call TRDJ1, with 9 bases lining up with TRDD3. The CDR3 has 19 amino acids. From germline, CDR1 is GEAIGNYY and CDR2 EKD. Here the CDR3 reads CACDTLSLLGEEYTDKLIF. In DNA form, the CDR3 reads TGTGCCTGCGACACCTTGTCTTTACTGGGGGAAGAGTACACCGATAAACTCATCTTT.

There are many counts of this clone. V usage is TRDV2 and J usage is TRDJ1; maybe TRDD3 (6 bases). The germline V gene encodes CDR1 GEAIGNYY and CDR2 EKD. This CDR3 is built from 18 residues. Trimming left V 2 bases short and J 7 bases short, with 28 bases between. CDR3 amino acids: CACDSRGWGFPKIGKLIF. The CDR3 DNA is TGTGCCTGTGACAGCCGGGGCTGGGGATTCCCAAAAATTGGTAAACTCATCTTT.

About this clone: The TCRdb protein comes from a much larger clone and disagrees with this DNA's translation at residue 11, likely due to a read error; the protein given here is derived from the DNA. The genes are TRDV2 and TRDJ3, with D perhaps TRDD3 (6 bases). Germline lookup yields CDR1 GEAIGNYY and CDR2 EKD. There are 17 residues in the CDR3. The CDR3 sequence: CACDTSPPSWGTRQMFF. For the CDR3, the DNA is TGTGCCTGTGACACATCGCCCCCCTCCTGGGGCACCCGACAGATGTTTTTC.

On this clone itself: The TCRdb protein, from a much larger clone, departs from this DNA's translation at residue 5, likely by read error; the protein shown derives from the DNA. The chain couples TRDV2 to TRDJ1; 10 nucleotides agree with TRDD3. V dropped 3 bases and J dropped 0; count of bases not matched to a gene: 15. Germline-derived CDR1 and CDR2 are GEAIGNYY and EKD. The CDR3 extends over 19 amino acids. The CDR3: CACDSVGRTGGLHTDKLIF. The CDR3 DNA sequence: TGTGCCTGTGACTCCGTAGGGCGTACTGGGGGATTGCACACCGATAAACTCATCTTT.

Remarks on this clone: TCRdb assigns this DNA the protein of a much larger clone, which departs from its translation at residue 14; this likely reflects a read error, and the protein shown comes from translating the DNA. The chain has TRDV2 and TRDJ1, with D unclear. Germline values: CDR1 GEAIGNYY, CDR2 EKD. The CDR3 spans 16 residues. CDR3 residues: CACDTVGQDYTDKFIF. For the CDR3, the DNA is TGTGCCTGTGACACCGTTGGTCAGGATTACACCGATAAATTCATCTTT.

In the case of this clone: A read error is likely here: a far larger clone is one base away. In the same sample, other DNA sequences code for this CDR3. V usage is TRDV2 and J usage is TRDJ1, with 9 nucleotides matching TRDD3. This CDR3 has 17 residues. Germline CDR1 is GEAIGNYY and CDR2 is EKD. CDR3 region: CACDKLGDPPYTDKLIF. Written as DNA, the CDR3 is TGTGCCTGTGACAAACTGGGGGACCCCCCCTACACCGATAAACTTATCTTT.